This T cell receptor beta chain was sequenced during a study of T cell repertoires in cytomegalovirus infection. Remarks on this clonotype: The antigen is not known.

TCRdb recomputed calls from the reads with MiXCR, one row per CDR3 protein. The sample lists under 450,000 distinct CDR3 sequences; about 35% were seen once. Germline lookup yields CDR1 SGHTA and CDR2 FQGNSA. Trimming removed 5 bases from V and 1 base from J; junction bases left unmatched: 18. The CDR3 length is 20 residues. Sequenced material: cultured PBMCs, taken from culture after CMV antigen stimulation. The chain joins TRBV7-2 to TRBJ2-7; 12 bases line up with TRBD2. The sequence was obtained from a human donor in good health (CMV status not recorded). Some clones in this sample may be carry-over from other donors' samples. CDR3 coding DNA: TGTGCCAGCAGCCTAACTGTAGGACTAGCGGGGACACGCCTATCCTACGAGCAGTACTTC. Residues: CASSLTVGLAGTRLSYEQYF.